This TCR beta chain was recorded in a study of T cell repertoires in cytomegalovirus infection (dated by TCRdb to between 2018 and 2021). Looking at the study overall: Donor HLA type was relevant to the analysis, because carriage of CMV infection together with the matching HLA type was indicated by public TCR beta signatures.

Points on this clonotype: Its antigen is currently not known. One base away there is no much larger clone; base qualities are not given.

The sequencer listed for this sample is Illumina HiSeq 1500. TCRdb applied fastp at Q25 and MiXCR to the public reads, then kept only in-frame beta chains. A single entry per CDR3 protein holds the most common genes and DNA from its merged rows. A total of some 680,000 distinct CDR3 sequences appear in this sample, 35% to 40% of them only once. The ten largest clones take up roughly 2.9% of the sample. Here is what the overall study found, with its caveats: The ex vivo response was dominated by HLA-C-restricted CMV-specific TCR beta clonotypes, which also provided the single most frequent clonotype in two of eight donors. In both this cohort and an independent roughly 400-donor cohort, the cumulative frequency of public TCR beta family members distinguished carriers of CMV infection plus the relevant HLA type.

Deletion took 1 base off V and 11 bases off J, with a span of 9 bases between the germline ends. Looking up the germline V gene yields CDR1 SGHVS and CDR2 FNYEAQ. Counted from cysteine to phenylalanine, this CDR3 has 12 amino acids. The retained sequence is limited to the CDR3, 36 bases, with the frame set at the first base. The sequence is built from TRBV7-6 and TRBJ1-5; tentative D gene TRBD1, with 6 bases matching. Material for sequencing was PBMCs. The TCR comes from a human donor in good health (CMV status not recorded). Some clones in this sample may be carry-over from other donors' samples. The CDR3 region reads CASSLGGGTQHF. The nucleotide sequence reads as follows: TGTGCCAGCAGCTTAGGAGGGGGTACCCAGCATTTT.